Described below is a single TCR beta chain sequence and its context. Its antigen is as yet unknown. The data stem from a study of T cells in Graves' hyperthyroidism and ophthalmopathy. Study results and caveats: Ophthalmopathy and stable hyperthyroidism were told apart by a 13 V-J model. Before onset, by a median of 6.5 months, the model predicted ophthalmopathy. Among thyroid clonotypes expanded above 0.001, most also appeared in blood.

Clinical symptoms, serum thyroxine and TRAb, thyroid ultrasound and orbital computed tomography were used for the diagnoses. Researchers amplified the TCR beta CDR3 regions from RNA transcripts. Researchers ran a first-round RT-PCR on the TCR CDR3 using the HTBI primer set. TCRdb recomputed calls from the multiplex PCR reads with MiXCR, one row per CDR3 protein. The sample yields under 350,000 distinct CDR3 sequences, 25% to 30% seen once. Per germline, CDR1 SGDLS and CDR2 YYNGEE. This CDR3 has 18 amino acids. Trimming at V came to 1 base and at J to 4 bases, leaving 13 bases not matched to a gene. The chain links TRBV9 to TRBJ2-2; 7 bases fit TRBD2. The sequenced sample was blood. This clonotype was sampled from a man aged 40-49 years with Graves' hyperthyroidism that later progressed to Graves' ophthalmopathy. The CDR3: CASSVLGGRAASTGELFF. CDR3 in DNA: TGTGCCAGCAGCGTATTAGGAGGGAGGGCCGCGAGCACCGGGGAGCTGTTTTTT.